The text below deals with one TCR beta chain. Its specificity is not known. This CDR3 contains 16 residues. Trimming cost V 6 bases and J 4 bases; bases outside gene matches: 8. Germline V gives CDR1 SEHNR, CDR2 FQNEAQ (reference sequence). This specimen comes from a study of human T cells and chemical hapten exposure. Broader study findings: There was alopecia in the donors, so their immune response may differ from that of healthy people.

A single record per CDR3 protein comes from TCRdb applying MiXCR to the RACE reads. Among roughly 30,000 distinct CDR3 sequences listed, 7.5% to 10% were seen once. Time point of the sample: patch test 2, 6 weeks after DPC sensitization. Treatment here: therapeutic diphenylcyclopropenone sensitization with weekly scalp DPC. Before extraction, the whole blood was not fractionated, and total RNA was taken from it. The chain employs TRBV7-9 and TRBJ2-1; the match to TRBD2 covers 11 bases. The material sequenced was whole blood, taken in connection with sensitization to the hapten diphenylcyclopropenone (DPC). The receptor was derived from a man between 25 and 39 years old with alopecia areata. Some clones in this sample may be carry-over from other donors' samples. CDR3 nucleotides: TGTGCCAGCAGTCCCGGGACTAGCGGATTTTACAATGAGCAGTTCTTC. Translating it yields CASSPGTSGFYNEQFF.